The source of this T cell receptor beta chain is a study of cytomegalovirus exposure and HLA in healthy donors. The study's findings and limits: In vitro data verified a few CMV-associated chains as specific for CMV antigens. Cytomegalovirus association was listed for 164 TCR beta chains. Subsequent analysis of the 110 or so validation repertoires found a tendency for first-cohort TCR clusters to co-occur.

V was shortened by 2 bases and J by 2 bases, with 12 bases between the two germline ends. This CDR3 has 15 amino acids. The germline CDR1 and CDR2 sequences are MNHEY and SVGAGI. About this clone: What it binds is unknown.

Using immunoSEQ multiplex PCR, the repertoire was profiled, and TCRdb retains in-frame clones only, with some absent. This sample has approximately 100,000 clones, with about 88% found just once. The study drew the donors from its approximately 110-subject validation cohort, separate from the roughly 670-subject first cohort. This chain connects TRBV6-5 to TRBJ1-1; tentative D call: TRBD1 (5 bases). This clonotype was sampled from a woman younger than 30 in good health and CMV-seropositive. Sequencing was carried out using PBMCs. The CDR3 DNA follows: TGTGCCAGCAGTTACGGCAGGGAAGTAAACACTGAAGCTTTCTTT. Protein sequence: CASSYGREVNTEAFF.